These 8 T cell receptor beta chains were all obtained from the same sample, sequenced in a study of TIL therapy for anti-PD-1-resistant metastatic lung cancer. The time point: pre-treatment sample, taken before nivolumab and TIL therapy. Most excised metastases sampled were pleural nodules or supraclavicular lymph nodes. The immunoSEQ assay was v3. TCRdb's copy holds only in-frame clones and misses some; the assay was immunoSEQ multiplex PCR. The sample lists about 50,000 clones; roughly 70% were seen once. Sequenced material: tumor tissue, taken at baseline. These receptors were collected from a person aged 25 to 85 with non-small cell lung cancer.

The gene calls are TRBV18 and TRBJ2-2, with TRBD1 as a possible D gene (5 bases). V gave up 6 bases and J gave up 4 bases, with 9 bases separating them. Germline V gives CDR1 KGHSH, CDR2 LQKENI. This CDR3 is built from 13 residues. CDR3 nucleotide sequence: TGTGCCAGCTCCCAGGGAAGCACCGGGGAGCTGTTTTTT. Its protein product is CASSQGSTGELFF.

The chain joins TRBV27 to TRBJ2-3; 10 positions match TRBD2. Germline trimming cut 4 bases from V and 5 bases from J; bases unmatched to any gene: 12. Germline assignment: CDR1 MNHEY and CDR2 SMNVEV (reference sequence). CDR3 size: 17 residues. CDR3 bases: TGTGCCAGCAGTTCCGCCTTCCAAGCGGGAGGGATAGATACGCAGTATTTT. Translating it yields CASSSAFQAGGIDTQYF.

The chain has TRBV6-5 and TRBJ2-3; D is undetermined. V lost 6 bases, J lost 6 bases, and 13 bases lay in between. The length of the CDR3 is 13 residues. Germline V gene data show CDR1 as MNHEY and CDR2 as SVGAGI. The CDR3 here is CASRSLGDDTQYF. The CDR3 DNA reads as TGTGCCAGCAGGTCTCTCGGAGATGATACGCAGTATTTT.

This clone was counted many times. The chain couples TRBV5-6 to TRBJ2-7; D is perhaps TRBD1 (6 bases). V was pared by 2 bases and J by 5 bases, with 17 bases between. Per germline, CDR1 SGHDT and CDR2 YYEEEE. The CDR3 loop spans 15 amino acids. The CDR3 DNA sequence: TGTGCCAGCAGCTTCGCCGGGACAAACCCCAACGAGCAGTACTTC. Translated, it gives CASSFAGTNPNEQYF.

This sequence joins TRBV7-9 and TRBJ2-4; D gene uncertain. Germline V gene data show CDR1 as SEHNR and CDR2 as FQNEAQ (reference sequence). Trimming took 5 bases from V and 2 from J, leaving 7 bases between them. This CDR3 spans 13 amino acids. The CDR3 region has the DNA TGTGCCAGCAGCCCCCCATCCAAAAACATTCAGTACTTC. The encoded protein is CASSPPSKNIQYF.

The chain recombines TRBV15 with TRBJ2-1; D remains unclear. The germline V gene encodes CDR1 LNHNV and CDR2 YYDKDF (reference sequence). Deletions cut 0 bases from V and 12 bases from J, with 9 bases between. This CDR3 is built from 12 residues. DNA of the CDR3: TGTGCCACCAGCAGAGATATTAGCTTGCAGTTCTTC. Translating gives CATSRDISLQFF. Variable domain in full (rest from reference TRBV15 and TRBJ2-1): DAMVIQNPRYQVTQFGKPVTLSCSQTLNHNVMYWYQQKSSQAPKLLFHYYDKDFNNEADTPDNFQSRRPNTSFCFLDIRSPGLGDTAMYLCATSRDISLQFFGPGTRLTVL.

Details on this clone: At one end, the junction sequence differs from germline, possibly due to a read error. The J gene is TRBJ2-1, the V gene TRBV7-7, with TRBD2 identical over 8 bases. CDR1 and CDR2 (germline): SSHAT, FNYEAQ (reference sequence). This CDR3 has 14 amino acids. For the CDR3, the DNA is TGTGCTAGCAGCCCCCGGGAGGGGGTGGACGAGCAGTTCTTC. Translation: CASSPREGVDEQFF.

J is TRBJ1-3 and V is TRBV19; the D gene is possibly TRBD1 (5 bases). The CDR3 has 14 amino acids. V was shortened by 6 bases and J by 3 bases, with 12 bases between the two germline ends. The V gene's germline CDR1 is LNHDA and CDR2 SQIVND (reference sequence). Written as DNA, the CDR3 is TGTGCCAGTAGCACCCTGACAGATGGAAACACCATATATTTT. Amino acid sequence: CASSTLTDGNTIYF.